These 21 T cell receptor beta chains were all obtained from the same sample, sequenced in a study of Graves' ophthalmopathy and Graves' hyperthyroidism. Amplification of the TCR beta CDR3 regions used RNA transcripts (as template). RT-PCR with HTBI primers came first, then second-round multiplex PCR. TCRdb fed the multiplex PCR reads into MiXCR, producing one record per CDR3 protein. The sample includes about 420,000 distinct CDR3 sequences, roughly 20% of them seen just once. Sequencing was done on a sample of peripheral blood. The receptors here all came from a woman younger than 35 with stable Graves' hyperthyroidism.

About this clonotype itself: One junction end does not reproduce the germline sequence, and a read error may be involved. The chain uses TRBV12-3 or TRBV12-4 and TRBJ1-2; tentative D call: TRBD1 (5 bases). The CDR3 spans 13 residues. CDR3 coding DNA: TGTGCCAGCAGGGGGGTACGGACCTATGGTTACACCTTC. It codes for CASRGVRTYGYTF.

This clonotype was observed a handful of times. V and J are TRBV4-1 and TRBJ2-5; D is ambiguous. Per the germline V gene, CDR1 is MGHRA and CDR2 is YSYEKL. V was cut by 2 bases and J by 5 bases, with 21 bases left in between. The CDR3 has 17 amino acids. The CDR3 DNA reads as TGCGCCAGCAGCCAACTGAAATCGGCTCGGAATGACGAGACCCAGTACTTC. Translated, it gives CASSQLKSARNDETQYF.

In its sample, this clonotype was seen many times. The chain has TRBV2 and TRBJ1-2; weak D call: TRBD1 (6 bases). Trimming pared 8 bases from V and 2 bases from J, leaving 18 bases between. Germline V CDR1 and CDR2: SNHLY, FYNNEI. CDR3 size: 15 residues. CDR3 region: CASLDQRTENYGYTF. The CDR3 nucleotides read TGTGCCAGCCTCGACCAAAGGACAGAAAACTATGGCTACACCTTC.

In this sample, this clonotype turned up many times. The gene calls are TRBV4-2 and TRBJ2-5; D is ambiguous. Looked up from germline, CDR1 is LGHNA and CDR2 is YNFKEQ. The ends were cut back, 5 bases at V and 2 bases at J, with 12 bases in the middle. CDR3 size: 14 residues. The CDR3 sequence: CASSKSHGQETQYF. The CDR3 nucleotides read TGTGCCAGCAGCAAATCCCACGGGCAAGAGACCCAGTACTTC.

This chain connects TRBV7-6 to TRBJ2-7; no definite D call. CDR1 is SGHVS, CDR2 FNYEAQ, per germline. The germline V and J ends were trimmed by 2 bases and 5 bases, with 13 bases remaining between them. The CDR3 has 14 residues. The CDR3 DNA sequence: TGTGCCAGCAGCTTATCGCAAGGGCCCAACGAGCAGTACTTC. It is translated as CASSLSQGPNEQYF.

This clonotype was observed many times. The V and J genes are TRBV7-2 and TRBJ2-5; 7 bases are shared with TRBD2. CDR1 SGHTA and CDR2 FQGNSA come from the germline V gene. Trimming cost V 5 bases and J 1 base; bases outside gene matches: 7. This CDR3 is 15 amino acids long. Here the CDR3 reads CASSPWPSGQETQYF. DNA for the CDR3: TGTGCCAGCAGCCCATGGCCTAGCGGCCAAGAGACCCAGTACTTC.

This clonotype came up a few times. J is TRBJ1-1 and V is TRBV6-5; D ambiguous. V dropped 0 bases and J dropped 6 bases, with 14 bases sitting between them. Germline CDR1 reads MNHEY; CDR2 reads SVGAGI. This CDR3 is 15 amino acids long. The CDR3 coding sequence is TGTGCCAGCAGTTACTCCAACCCGTCGAGGGCTGAAGCTTTCTTT. Translated, it gives CASSYSNPSRAEAFF.

The V call is TRBV2, the J call TRBJ2-7; possible D gene TRBD1, 6 bases. With 7 bases removed from V and 2 bases from J, the gap between germline ends came to 18 bases. Germline CDR1 SNHLY, CDR2 FYNNEI. This CDR3 is built from 15 residues. The DNA of the CDR3 is TGTGCCAGCACCCCCCCCCCAGGGGCTGCCTACGAGCAGTACTTC. It yields the protein CASTPPPGAAYEQYF.

The gene calls are TRBV4-1 and TRBJ1-5; D is perhaps TRBD1 (6 bases). The CDR3 is 15 amino acids. V lost 4 bases, J lost 3 bases, and 13 bases lay in between. Germline lookup yields CDR1 MGHRA and CDR2 YSYEKL. CDR3 DNA sequence: TGCGCCAGCAGCCTTCCTGGACAGCCCAATCAGCCCCAGCATTTT. It yields the protein CASSLPGQPNQPQHF.

To note about this clonotype: Lacking the conserved final phenylalanine or tryptophan, this CDR3 likely reflects a read error. This chain links TRBV6-1 with TRBJ1-1; D is undetermined. Looked up from germline, CDR1 is MNHNS and CDR2 is SASEGT. The CDR3 is 13 amino acids. Trimming removed 3 bases from V and 2 bases from J, with 7 bases in between. DNA of the CDR3: TGTGCCAGCAGTGAGCACCCTAACACTGAAGCTTTCTAT. Its translation: CASSEHPNTEAFY.

This clonotype has at least ten counts. The J gene is TRBJ2-5, the V gene TRBV3-1; 13 nucleotides agree with TRBD2. Germline V gene data show CDR1 as LGHDT and CDR2 as YNNKEL (reference sequence). The CDR3 is made up of 16 amino acids. With V trimmed by 1 base and J by 1 base, 0 bases remained unmatched. This CDR3 is CASSQGLAGGQETQYF. DNA for the CDR3: TGTGCCAGCAGCCAAGGACTAGCGGGAGGCCAAGAGACCCAGTACTTC.

There are many counts of this clonotype. The chain has TRBV10-3 and TRBJ1-5; the D is unclear. Trimming shortened V by 6 bases and J by 7 bases, and 16 bases separated the two germline ends. Per germline, CDR1 ENHRY and CDR2 SYGVKD. The CDR3 extends over 14 amino acids. The CDR3, as DNA: TGTGCCATCAGCGCGGACGGAGACGGGCAGCCCCAGCATTTT. Translating it yields CAISADGDGQPQHF.

This clonotype was counted between two and nine times. V usage is TRBV30 and J usage is TRBJ1-1; 9 nucleotides agree with TRBD1. This CDR3 comprises 13 residues. Per germline, CDR1 GTSNPN and CDR2 SVGIG (reference sequence). The V gene end was trimmed by 4 bases and the J gene end by 5 bases; junction bases not matched to a gene: 5. The CDR3 sequence is CAWIRDRETEAFF. DNA of the CDR3: TGTGCCTGGATTCGGGACAGGGAGACTGAAGCTTTCTTT.

This clonotype was observed many times. DNA of the CDR3: TGTGCCATCAGAACCGGGGGGAGGAACACTGAAGCTTTCTTT. It specifies CAIRTGGRNTEAFF. V gene TRBV10-3 combines with J gene TRBJ1-1; a possible D gene is TRBD1 (5 bases). In germline, CDR1 is ENHRY, CDR2 SYGVKD. Trimming shortened V by 6 bases and J by 1 base, and 12 bases separated the two germline ends. CDR3 length equals 14 residues.

This clonotype was seen at least ten times. The chain couples TRBV12-3 or TRBV12-4 to TRBJ1-1, with D unresolved. This CDR3 is 12 amino acids long. Between the trimmed V and J ends, which lost 2 bases and 5 bases, there was a span of 6 bases. CDR3 in DNA: TGTGCCAGCAGTTTAACCTTTACTGAAGCTTTCTTT. Residues: CASSLTFTEAFF.

This sequence joins TRBV24-1 and TRBJ1-1, with D unclear. Trimming took 7 bases from V and 4 from J, leaving 9 bases between them. This CDR3 region has 12 residues. Per the germline V gene, CDR1 is KGHDR and CDR2 is SFDVKD. The CDR3 spells CATSVRFTEAFF. CDR3 nucleotide sequence: TGTGCCACCAGCGTGCGGTTCACTGAAGCTTTCTTT.

This clonotype came up a few times. The gene calls are TRBV6-5 and TRBJ1-1, with 8 nucleotides matching TRBD1. V trimming: 3 bases; J trimming: 3 bases; junction bases outside the gene matches: 9. There are 16 residues in the CDR3. Germline loops: CDR1 MNHEY, CDR2 SVGAGI. CDR3 nucleotides: TGTGCCAGCAGTTATACTTGGGACAGGAAATACACTGAAGCTTTCTTT. Translating gives CASSYTWDRKYTEAFF.

This clonotype was seen ten or more times. V is TRBV25-1 and J is TRBJ2-2; TRBD2 might be the D (6 bases). The length of the CDR3 is 16 residues. Germline loops: CDR1 MGHDK, CDR2 SYGVNS. The V end was cut by 5 bases, the J end by 2 bases, with 15 bases between. In nucleotides, the CDR3 is TGTGCCAGCAGTCCCCACCCGCGGGGAAACACCGGGGAGCTGTTTTTT. It translates to CASSPHPRGNTGELFF.

This clonotype was seen at least ten times. CDR3 protein: CASSLVASTNTEAFF. DNA for the CDR3: TGCGCCAGCAGCTTGGTCGCCAGCACCAACACTGAAGCTTTCTTT. This chain joins TRBV5-1 and TRBJ1-1; D not certain. In germline, CDR1 is SGHRS, CDR2 YFSETQ. With 0 bases removed from V and 2 bases from J, the gap between germline ends came to 11 bases. The CDR3 extends over 15 amino acids.

This clonotype was seen many times. The chain carries TRBV7-2 and TRBJ1-2; D not certain. The V end was cut by 4 bases, the J end by 0 bases, with 15 bases between. This CDR3 is 16 amino acids long. Germline V CDR1 and CDR2: SGHTA, FQGNSA. This CDR3 reads CASSSSGGIANYGYTF. CDR3 sequence (DNA): TGTGCCAGCAGCTCCTCGGGAGGGATCGCTAACTATGGCTACACCTTC. The variable domain in full, with the rest retrieved from reference TRBV7-2 and TRBJ1-2, is GAGVSQSPSNKVTEKGKDVELRCDPISGHTALYWYRQSLGQGLEFLIYFQGNSAPDKSGLPSDRFSAERTGGSVSTLTIQRTQQEDSAVYLCASSSSGGIANYGYTFGSGTRLTVV.

The J gene is TRBJ2-2, the V gene TRBV13; D call uncertain. The V end was cut by 5 bases, the J end by 1 base, with 8 bases between. The CDR3 has 14 residues. Germline V CDR1 and CDR2: PRHDT, FYEKMQ (reference sequence). The CDR3 bases are TGTGCCAGCAGCCCCCGACAGAACACCGGGGAGCTGTTTTTT. Protein: CASSPRQNTGELFF.